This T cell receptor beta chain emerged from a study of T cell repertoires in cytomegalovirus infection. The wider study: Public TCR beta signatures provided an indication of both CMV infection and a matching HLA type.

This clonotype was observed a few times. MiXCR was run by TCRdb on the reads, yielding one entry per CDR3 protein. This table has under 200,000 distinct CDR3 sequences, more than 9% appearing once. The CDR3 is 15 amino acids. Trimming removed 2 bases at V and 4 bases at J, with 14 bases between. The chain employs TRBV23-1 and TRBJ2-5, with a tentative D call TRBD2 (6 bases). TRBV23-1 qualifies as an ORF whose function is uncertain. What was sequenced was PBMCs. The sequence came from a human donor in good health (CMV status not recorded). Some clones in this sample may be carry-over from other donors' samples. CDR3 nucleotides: TGCGCCAGCAGTCAAGCTAGCGACATGCCAGAGACCCAGTACTTC. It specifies CASSQASDMPETQYF.